This is a list of T cell receptor beta chains from one sample in a study of monozygotic twins with inflammatory bowel disease. For each CDR3 protein, TCRdb gives one entry from its re-call of the 5' RACE reads, without DNA. The sample shows under 130,000 distinct CDR3 sequences, and approximately 2% sits with its ten largest clones. The sample comprised blood. The receptors derive from a human donor with ulcerative colitis or Crohn's disease, or a healthy co-twin of an affected twin (not recorded which). Both conserved end residues are part of each CDR3.

>TRBJ1-5|TRBV30
CAWNRGNQPQHF
>TRBJ2-2|TRBV5-5
CASGAAPGLRTGELFF
>TRBJ1-2|TRBV20-1
CSARGANYGYTF
>TRBJ2-2|TRBV20-1
CSASEAGDTGELFF
>TRBJ2-7|TRBV12-3/TRBV12-4
CASSFRSGGKSYEQYF
>TRBJ2-2|TRBV5-1
CASSPGTTNTGELFF
>TRBJ2-7|TRBV27
CASTQGQGEGEQYF
>TRBJ2-3|TRBV3-1
CASSPRTRGSTDTQYF
>TRBJ1-5|TRBV10-3
CAISSLDSNQPQHF
>TRBJ2-3|TRBV12-3/TRBV12-4
CASSSLSGGAADTQYF
>TRBJ2-7|TRBV6-2/TRBV6-3
CATHNRDRLSYEQYF
>TRBJ1-5|TRBV7-9
CASSLAVNQPQHF
>TRBJ2-2|TRBV5-1
CASSLTGSRTRYTGELFF
>TRBJ2-7|TRBV28
CAHEGGAGYEQYF
>TRBJ1-2|TRBV7-8
CASSLARSGSERPLGYTF
>TRBJ2-7|TRBV4-1
CASSQGMVLGSSYEQYF